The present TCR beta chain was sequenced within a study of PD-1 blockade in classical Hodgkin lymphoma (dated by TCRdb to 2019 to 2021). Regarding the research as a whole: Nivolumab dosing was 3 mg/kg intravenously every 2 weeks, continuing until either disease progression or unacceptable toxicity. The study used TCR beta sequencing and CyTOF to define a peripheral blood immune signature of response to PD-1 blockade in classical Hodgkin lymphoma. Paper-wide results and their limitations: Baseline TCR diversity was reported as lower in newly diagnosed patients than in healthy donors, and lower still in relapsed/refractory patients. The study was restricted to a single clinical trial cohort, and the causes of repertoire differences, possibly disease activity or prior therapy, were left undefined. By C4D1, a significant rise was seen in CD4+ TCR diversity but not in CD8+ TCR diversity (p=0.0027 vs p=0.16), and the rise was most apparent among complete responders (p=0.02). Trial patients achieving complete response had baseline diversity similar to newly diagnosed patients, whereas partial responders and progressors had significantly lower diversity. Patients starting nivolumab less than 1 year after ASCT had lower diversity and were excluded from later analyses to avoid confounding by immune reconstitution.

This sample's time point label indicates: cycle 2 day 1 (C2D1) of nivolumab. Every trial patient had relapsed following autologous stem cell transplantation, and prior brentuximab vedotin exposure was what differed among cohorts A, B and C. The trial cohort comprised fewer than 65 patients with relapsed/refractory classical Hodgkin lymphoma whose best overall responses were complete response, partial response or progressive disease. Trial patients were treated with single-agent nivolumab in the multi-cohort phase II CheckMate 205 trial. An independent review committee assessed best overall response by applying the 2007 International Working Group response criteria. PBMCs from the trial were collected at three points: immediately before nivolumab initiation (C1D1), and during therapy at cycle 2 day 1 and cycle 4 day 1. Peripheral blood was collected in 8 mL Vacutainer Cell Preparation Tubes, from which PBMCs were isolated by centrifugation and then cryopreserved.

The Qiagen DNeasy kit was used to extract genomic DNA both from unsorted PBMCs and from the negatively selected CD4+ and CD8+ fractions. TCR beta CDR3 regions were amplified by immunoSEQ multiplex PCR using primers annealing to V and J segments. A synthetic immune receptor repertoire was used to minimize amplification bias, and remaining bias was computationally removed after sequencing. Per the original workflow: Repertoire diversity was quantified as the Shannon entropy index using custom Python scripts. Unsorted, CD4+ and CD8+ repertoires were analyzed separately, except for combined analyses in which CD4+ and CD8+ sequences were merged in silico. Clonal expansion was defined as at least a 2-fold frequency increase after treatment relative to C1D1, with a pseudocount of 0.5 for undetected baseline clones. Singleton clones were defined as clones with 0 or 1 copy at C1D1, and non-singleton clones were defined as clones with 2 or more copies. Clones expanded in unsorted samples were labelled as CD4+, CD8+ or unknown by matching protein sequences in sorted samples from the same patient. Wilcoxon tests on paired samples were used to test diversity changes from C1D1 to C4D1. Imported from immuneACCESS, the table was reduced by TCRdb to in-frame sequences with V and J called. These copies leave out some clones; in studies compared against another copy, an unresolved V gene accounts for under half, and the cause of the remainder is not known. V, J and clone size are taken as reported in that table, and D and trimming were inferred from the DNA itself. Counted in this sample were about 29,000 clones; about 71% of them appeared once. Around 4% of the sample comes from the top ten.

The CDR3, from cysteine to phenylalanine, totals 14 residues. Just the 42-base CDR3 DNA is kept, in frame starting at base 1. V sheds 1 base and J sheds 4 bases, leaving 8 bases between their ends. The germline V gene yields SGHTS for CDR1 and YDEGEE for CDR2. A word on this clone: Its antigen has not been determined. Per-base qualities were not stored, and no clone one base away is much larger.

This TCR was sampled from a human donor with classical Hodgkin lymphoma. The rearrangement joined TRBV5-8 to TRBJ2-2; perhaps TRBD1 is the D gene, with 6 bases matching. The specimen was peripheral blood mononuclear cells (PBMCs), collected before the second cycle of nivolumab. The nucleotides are TGTGCCAGCAGCTTGCAACAGGGCACCGGGGAGCTGTTTTTT. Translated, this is CASSLQQGTGELFF.